This T cell receptor (beta chain) is from a study of cytomegalovirus exposure and HLA in healthy donors. CDR1 is SGHDT, CDR2 YYEEEE, per germline. There are 15 residues in the CDR3. V lost 5 bases, J lost 3 bases, and 7 bases stayed unmatched. The PCR had 60 Vbeta and 13 Jbeta primers. TCRdb's table, derived via immunoSEQ multiplex PCR, lists solely in-frame clones and lacks some. The sample records roughly 100,000 clones, approximately 80% being singletons. This TCR derives from a man aged 55 to 70 in good health and CMV-seronegative. The J gene is TRBJ2-2, the V gene TRBV5-6; TRBD1 matches 7 bases. The material sequenced was PBMCs. The CDR3 DNA reads as TGTGCCAGCAGTCTCTGGGACAGAGACACCGGGGAGCTGTTTTTT. Protein sequence: CASSLWDRDTGELFF.